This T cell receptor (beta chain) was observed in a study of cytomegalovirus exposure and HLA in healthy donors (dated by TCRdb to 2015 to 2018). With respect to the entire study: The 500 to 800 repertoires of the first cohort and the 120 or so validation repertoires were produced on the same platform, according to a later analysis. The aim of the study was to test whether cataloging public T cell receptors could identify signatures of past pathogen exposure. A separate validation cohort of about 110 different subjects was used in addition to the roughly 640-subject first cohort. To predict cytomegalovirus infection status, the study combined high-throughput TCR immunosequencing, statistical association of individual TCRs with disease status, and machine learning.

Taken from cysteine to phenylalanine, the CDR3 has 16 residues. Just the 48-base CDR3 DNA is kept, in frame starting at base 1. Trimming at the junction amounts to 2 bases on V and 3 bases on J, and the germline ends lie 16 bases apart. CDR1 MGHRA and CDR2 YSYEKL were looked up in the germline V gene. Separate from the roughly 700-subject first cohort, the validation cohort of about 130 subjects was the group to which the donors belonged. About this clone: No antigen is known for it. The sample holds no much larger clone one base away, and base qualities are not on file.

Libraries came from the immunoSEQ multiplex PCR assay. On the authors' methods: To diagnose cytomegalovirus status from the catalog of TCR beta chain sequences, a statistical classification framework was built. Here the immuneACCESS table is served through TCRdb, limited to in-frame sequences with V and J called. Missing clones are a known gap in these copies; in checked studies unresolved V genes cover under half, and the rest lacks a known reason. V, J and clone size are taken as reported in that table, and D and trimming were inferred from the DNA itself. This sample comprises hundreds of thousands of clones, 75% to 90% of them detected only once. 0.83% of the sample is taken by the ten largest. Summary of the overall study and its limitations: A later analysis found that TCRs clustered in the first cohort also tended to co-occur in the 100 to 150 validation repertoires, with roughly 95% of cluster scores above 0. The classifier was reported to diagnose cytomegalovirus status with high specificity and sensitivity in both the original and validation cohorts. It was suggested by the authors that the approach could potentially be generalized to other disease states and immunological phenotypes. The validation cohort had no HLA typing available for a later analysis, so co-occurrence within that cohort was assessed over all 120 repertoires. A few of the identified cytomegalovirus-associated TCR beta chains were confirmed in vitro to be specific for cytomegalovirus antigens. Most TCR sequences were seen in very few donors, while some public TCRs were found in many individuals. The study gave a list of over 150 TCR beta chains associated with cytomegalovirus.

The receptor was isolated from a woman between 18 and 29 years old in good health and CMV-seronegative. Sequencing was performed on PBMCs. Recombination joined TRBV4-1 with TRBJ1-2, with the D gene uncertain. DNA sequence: TGCGCCAGCAGCCAAACCGTTGGCGGGGTTCACTATGGCTACACCTTC. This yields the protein CASSQTVGGVHYGYTF.